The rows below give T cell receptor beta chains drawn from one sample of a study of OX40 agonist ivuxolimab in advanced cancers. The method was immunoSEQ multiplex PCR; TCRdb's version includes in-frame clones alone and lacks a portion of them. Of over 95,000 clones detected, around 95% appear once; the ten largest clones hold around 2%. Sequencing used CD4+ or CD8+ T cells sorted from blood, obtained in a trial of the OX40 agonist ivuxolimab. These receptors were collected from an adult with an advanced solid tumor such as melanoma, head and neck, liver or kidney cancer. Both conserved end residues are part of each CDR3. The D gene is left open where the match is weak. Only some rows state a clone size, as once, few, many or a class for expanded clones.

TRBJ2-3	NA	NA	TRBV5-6	CASSLTQSTDTQYF	TGTGCCAGCAGCCTGACACAAAGCACAGATACGCAGTATTTT
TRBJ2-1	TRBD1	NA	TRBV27	CASSLGTDYNEQFF	TGTGCCAGCAGTTTAGGGACAGATTACAATGAGCAGTTCTTC
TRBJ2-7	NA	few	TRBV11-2	CASSLGHYEQYF	TGTGCCAGCAGCTTAGGACATTACGAGCAGTACTTC
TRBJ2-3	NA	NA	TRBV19	CASTFAVRGADTQYF	TGTGCCAGTACCTTTGCCGTGCGGGGCGCAGATACGCAGTATTTT
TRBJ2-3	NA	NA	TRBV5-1	CASSWSYGTDTQYF	TGCGCCAGCAGCTGGTCATACGGCACAGATACGCAGTATTTT
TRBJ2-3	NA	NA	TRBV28	CASSSSGSGAQYF	TGTGCCAGCTCCTCGAGCGGCTCCGGGGCGCAGTATTTT
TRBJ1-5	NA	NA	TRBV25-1	CASSEFGGNQPQHF	TGTGCCAGCAGTGAATTCGGGGGCAATCAGCCCCAGCATTTT
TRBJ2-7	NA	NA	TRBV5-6	CASRGEGLEQYF	TGTGCCAGCAGGGGCGAAGGGCTCGAGCAGTACTTC
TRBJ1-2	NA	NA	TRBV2	CASSEASGSYGYTF	TGTGCCAGCAGTGAAGCTTCGGGGTCCTATGGCTACACCTTC
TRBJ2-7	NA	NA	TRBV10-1	CASSDLLAGEQYF	TGCGCCAGCAGTGATCTTCTGGCGGGCGAGCAGTACTTC
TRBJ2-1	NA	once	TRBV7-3	CASSPHPEGEQFF	TGTGCCAGCAGCCCCCATCCTGAGGGGGAGCAGTTCTTC
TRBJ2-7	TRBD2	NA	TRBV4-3	CASSQDSREPTYEQYF	TGCGCCAGCAGCCAAGATTCGCGGGAGCCGACCTACGAGCAGTACTTC
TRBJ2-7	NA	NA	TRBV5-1	CASSLEGPPEQYF	TGCGCCAGCAGCTTGGAGGGTCCCCCCGAGCAGTACTTC
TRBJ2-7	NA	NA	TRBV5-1	CASSLEPSVSYEQYF	TGCGCCAGCAGCTTGGAACCGTCCGTATCCTACGAGCAGTACTTC
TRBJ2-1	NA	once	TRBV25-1	CASSGVNEQFF	TGTGCCAGCAGTGGTGTCAATGAGCAGTTCTTC
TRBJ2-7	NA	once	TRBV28	CASAVSPSAYEQYF	TGTGCCAGTGCAGTCTCTCCCTCCGCCTACGAGCAGTACTTC
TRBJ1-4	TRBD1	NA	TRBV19	CASSPPGGYEKLFF	TGTGCCAGTAGTCCCCCAGGGGGGTATGAAAAACTGTTTTTT
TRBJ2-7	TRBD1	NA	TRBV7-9	CASSTTGTGGRGSSYEQYF	TGTGCCAGCAGCACCACCGGGACAGGGGGCCGGGGCAGTTCCTACGAGCAGTACTTC
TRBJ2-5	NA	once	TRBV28	CASSLTRQVGVTQYF	TGTGCCAGCAGTTTAACTCGACAGGTCGGGGTGACCCAGTACTTC
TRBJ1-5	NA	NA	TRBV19	CASRSTGLGNQPQHF	TGTGCCAGTAGGTCAACGGGCCTGGGGAATCAGCCCCAGCATTTT
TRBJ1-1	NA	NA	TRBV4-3	CASSQELTVANTEAFF	TGCGCCAGCAGCCAAGAGCTCACAGTCGCGAACACTGAAGCTTTCTTT
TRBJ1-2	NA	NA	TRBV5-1	CASSFDTSGYGYTF	TGCGCCAGCAGCTTCGACACCTCGGGCTATGGCTACACCTTC
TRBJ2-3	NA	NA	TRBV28	CASSSHLTDTQYF	TGTGCCAGCAGCTCCCACCTCACAGATACGCAGTATTTT
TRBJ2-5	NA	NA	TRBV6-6	CASSYSAYSETQYF	TGTGCCAGCAGTTACTCCGCTTATTCCGAGACCCAGTACTTC
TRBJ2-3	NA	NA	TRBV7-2	CASSLAGLDTDTQYF	TGTGCCAGCAGTTTGGCGGGGTTAGACACAGATACGCAGTATTTT
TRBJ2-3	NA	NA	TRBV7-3	CASSLSGGADTQYF	TGTGCCAGCAGCTTAAGCGGGGGCGCAGATACGCAGTATTTT
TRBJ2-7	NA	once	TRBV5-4	CASSWVDSGGYEQYF	TGTGCCAGCAGCTGGGTAGACTCCGGAGGCTACGAGCAGTACTTC
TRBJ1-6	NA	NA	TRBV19	CASSINRNSPLHF	TGTGCCAGTAGTATCAACAGAAATTCACCCCTCCACTTT
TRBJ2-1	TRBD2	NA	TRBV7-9	CASSPSGSSYNEQFF	TGTGCCAGCAGCCCTAGCGGGAGCTCCTACAATGAGCAGTTCTTC
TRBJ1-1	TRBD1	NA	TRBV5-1	CASSPGTVRKTEAFF	TGCGCCAGCAGCCCCGGGACAGTTCGGAAAACTGAAGCTTTCTTT
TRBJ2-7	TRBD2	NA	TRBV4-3	CASSCGTAGLAGYEQYF	TGCGCCAGCAGCTGCGGGACAGCGGGACTAGCGGGTTACGAGCAGTACTTC
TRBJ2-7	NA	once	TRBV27	CASTSGTKQYF	TGTGCCAGCACTTCGGGGACCAAGCAGTACTTC
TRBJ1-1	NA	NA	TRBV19	CASSMGDGGTEAFF	TGTGCCAGTAGTATGGGGGATGGGGGCACTGAAGCTTTCTTT
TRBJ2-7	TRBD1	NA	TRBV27	CASRYTPGQGPYEQYF	TGTGCCAGCAGATACACACCGGGACAGGGCCCCTACGAGCAGTACTTC
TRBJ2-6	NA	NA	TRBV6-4	CASSYSPGRLVNLGVLTF	TGTGCCAGCAGTTACTCTCCGGGGAGACTAGTCAATCTGGGCGTCCTGACTTTC
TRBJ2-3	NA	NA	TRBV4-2	CASSQDLQEDTQYF	TGTGCCAGCAGCCAAGATTTGCAGGAAGATACGCAGTATTTT
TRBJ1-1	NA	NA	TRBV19	CASLGLNTEAFF	TGTGCCAGTCTAGGGTTGAACACTGAAGCTTTCTTT
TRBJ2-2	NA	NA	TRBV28	CASSSSNTGELFF	TGTGCCAGCAGTTCCTCAAACACCGGGGAGCTGTTTTTT
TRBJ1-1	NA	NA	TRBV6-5	CASSYGRQSLNTEAFF	TGTGCCAGCAGTTACGGGAGACAGAGTTTGAACACTGAAGCTTTCTTT
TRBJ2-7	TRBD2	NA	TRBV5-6	CASSLELAGLSSYEQYF	TGTGCCAGCAGCCTTGAACTAGCGGGTCTGAGCTCCTACGAGCAGTACTTC
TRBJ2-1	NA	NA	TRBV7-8	CASSLAGAGSWSYNEQFF	TGTGCCAGCAGCTTAGCTGGGGCGGGGTCCTGGAGCTACAATGAGCAGTTCTTC
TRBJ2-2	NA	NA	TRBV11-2	CASRSSYTGELFF	TGTGCCAGCAGGAGCAGCTACACCGGGGAGCTGTTTTTT
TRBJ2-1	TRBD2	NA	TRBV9	CASSVETSGTSSYNEQFF	TGTGCCAGCAGCGTAGAAACTAGCGGGACTAGCTCCTACAATGAGCAGTTCTTC
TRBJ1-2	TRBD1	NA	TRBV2	CVAKAGQGPYGYTF	TGTGTCGCAAAAGCGGGACAGGGACCCTATGGCTACACCTTC
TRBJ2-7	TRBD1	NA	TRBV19	CASSPGTGASYEQYF	TGTGCCAGTAGTCCCGGGACAGGGGCCTCCTACGAGCAGTACTTC
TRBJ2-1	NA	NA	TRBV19	CASSIGDSLSYNEQFF	TGTGCCAGTAGTATAGGAGATAGCCTCTCCTACAATGAGCAGTTCTTC
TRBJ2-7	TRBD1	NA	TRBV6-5	CASSYSGAGQGDEQYF	TGTGCCAGCAGTTACTCGGGGGCGGGACAGGGAGATGAGCAGTACTTC
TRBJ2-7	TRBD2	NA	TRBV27	CASSLGMTSGGRIVYEQYF	TGTGCCAGCAGTTTGGGTATGACTAGCGGGGGGAGGATAGTCTACGAGCAGTACTTC
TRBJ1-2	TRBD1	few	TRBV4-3	CASSQEGQGVPYGYTF	TGCGCCAGCAGCCAAGAAGGTCAGGGGGTACCCTATGGCTACACCTTC
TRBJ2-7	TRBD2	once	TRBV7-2	CASSLTSGSSYEQYF	TGTGCCAGCAGCTTGACTAGCGGGAGCTCCTACGAGCAGTACTTC
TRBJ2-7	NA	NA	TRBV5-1	CASRAVDSYEQYF	TGCGCCAGCAGGGCAGTGGATTCCTACGAGCAGTACTTC
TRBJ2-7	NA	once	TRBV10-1	CASSESGTEPYEQYF	TGCGCCAGCAGTGAGTCGGGAACAGAACCCTACGAGCAGTACTTC